This T cell receptor beta chain emerged from a study of brain T cells in children with intractable seizures. Only cases whose brain tissue showed the highest T cell transcript signatures were sequenced. Method: immunoSEQ multiplex PCR; TCRdb's copy keeps in-frame clones and lacks some. There are under 150,000 clones in the sample; around 94% occur only once, and about 3.8% lies in the top ten. CDR1 SNHLY and CDR2 FYNNEI come from the germline V gene. CDR3 size: 15 residues. Between the trimmed V and J ends, which lost 2 bases and 1 base, there was a span of 12 bases. The TCR originated in a boy less than two years old with hemimegalencephaly and intractable seizures. The chain joins TRBV2 to TRBJ2-7; TRBD2 might be the D (5 bases). This material consisted of peripheral blood, taken at surgery. Written as DNA, the CDR3 is TGTGCCAGCAGTGAAATTCCTAGCCCGTCCTACGAGCAGTACTTC. It translates to CASSEIPSPSYEQYF.